These T cell receptor beta chains were read from a single sample in a study of blood T cell repertoires in COVID-19. The method was immunoSEQ multiplex PCR; TCRdb's version includes in-frame clones alone and lacks a portion of them. The table has 210,000 or so clones, approximately 80% seen once. Sample: PBMCs or T cells enriched from blood (not recorded which). Every receptor here comes from a man aged 25-40 years with acute COVID-19. Both conserved end residues are part of each CDR3. A D gene is named only where the DNA matches it firmly. For some rows the clone size is stated as once, few or many, or as a class when expanded; others skip it.

.,TRBJ1-2,TRBV28,.,CASRVQGQDGYTF,TGTGCCAGCAGGGTCCAGGGGCAGGATGGCTACACCTTC
.,TRBJ2-1,TRBV30,.,CAWSVGGNNEQFF,TGTGCCTGGAGTGTTGGGGGGAACAATGAGCAGTTCTTC
.,TRBJ1-3,TRBV18,.,CASSLGTVSGNTIYF,TGTGCCAGCTCACTCGGGACTGTCTCTGGAAACACCATATATTTT
.,TRBJ1-1,TRBV9,.,CASSVAIRDTEAFF,TGTGCCAGCAGCGTAGCAATTCGGGACACCGAGGCTTTCTTT
.,TRBJ1-5,TRBV12-3/TRBV12-4,.,CASSRGSNQPQHF,TGTGCCAGCAGTCGGGGAAGCAATCAGCCCCAGCATTTT
.,TRBJ2-5,TRBV11-2,TRBD2,CASSPAGTRGGETQYF,TGTGCCAGCAGCCCGGCCGGGACTAGAGGGGGTGAGACCCAGTACTTC
.,TRBJ1-2,TRBV28,.,CASRENRVGYTF,TGTGCCAGCAGGGAGAACAGGGTTGGCTACACCTTC
once,TRBJ1-6,TRBV9,.,CASSGQGTSSPLHF,TGTGCCAGCAGCGGGCAGGGGACGAGTTCACCCCTCCACTTT
.,TRBJ2-7,TRBV2,TRBD1,CASSVFPGQGGF,TGTGCCAGCTCCGTCTTCCCGGGACAGGGCGGCTTC
.,TRBJ1-1,TRBV7-9,.,CASSFGSVNTEAFF,TGTGCCAGCAGCTTCGGGTCTGTGAACACTGAAGCTTTCTTT
once,TRBJ1-5,TRBV28,TRBD1,CASSPVGQGAQPQHF,TGTGCCAGCAGTCCAGTGGGACAGGGCGCCCAGCCCCAGCATTTT
.,TRBJ2-7,TRBV19,.,CASSIPRAYEQYF,TGTGCCAGTAGTATTCCCAGGGCCTACGAGCAGTACTTC
.,TRBJ2-5,TRBV10-3,.,CATRIDTSGETQYF,TGTGCCACCCGGATAGACACCTCCGGTGAGACCCAGTACTTC